The 6 T cell receptor beta chains reported below all come from one sample, sequenced in a study of PD-1 blockade in classical Hodgkin lymphoma. Autologous stem cell transplantation was followed by relapse in every patient, and brentuximab vedotin exposure varied. The protocol was immunoSEQ multiplex PCR, while the TCRdb copy is restricted to in-frame clones and leaves out a portion. The sample shows roughly 81,000 clones, about 90% of them seen only once. This specimen consisted of peripheral blood mononuclear cells (PBMCs), obtained before the second cycle of nivolumab. Receptors were obtained from a human donor with classical Hodgkin lymphoma.

CDR3 region: CASSLDLLMIGETQYF. The CDR3 nucleotides read TGTGCCAGCAGCTTAGACTTACTCATGATCGGGGAGACCCAGTACTTC. The chain employs TRBV11-2 and TRBJ2-5; D is undetermined. V was clipped by 0 bases and J by 5 bases, with 16 bases between them. This CDR3 has 16 residues. Germline V gene data show CDR1 as SGHAT and CDR2 as FQNNGV.

The gene calls are TRBV6-1 and TRBJ1-1; D is unclear. V was shortened by 6 bases and J by 4 bases, with 12 bases between the two germline ends. Germline loops: CDR1 MNHNS, CDR2 SASEGT. CDR3 length: 13 residues. The DNA of the CDR3 is TGTGCCAGCAGAGTGGGAGAGGCCACTGAAGCTTTCTTT. Its protein product is CASRVGEATEAFF.

The V call is TRBV6-5, the J call TRBJ1-2; D gene uncertain. The CDR3 is 14 residues long. Germline V gives CDR1 MNHEY, CDR2 SVGAGI. V was clipped by 3 bases and J by 4 bases, with 12 bases between them. CDR3 residues: CASSYFESGYGYTF. The CDR3 nucleotides are TGTGCCAGCAGTTATTTTGAATCGGGCTATGGCTACACCTTC.

This clone appeared once. The V gene is TRBV6-1, the J gene TRBJ1-2; no reliable D call. Germline V gene lookup returns CDR1 MNHNS and CDR2 SASEGT. This CDR3 spans 11 amino acids. V was clipped by 6 bases and J by 8 bases, with 10 bases between them. The CDR3 sequence: CASRDVGGYTF. CDR3 DNA: TGTGCCAGCAGAGACGTTGGCGGCTACACCTTC.

The chain uses TRBV6-5 and TRBJ1-1, with D possibly being TRBD1 (6 bases). The V gene's germline CDR1 is MNHEY and CDR2 SVGAGI. The CDR3 loop spans 12 amino acids. Trimming cost V 6 bases and J 5 bases, with 10 bases left between them. CDR3 nucleotides: TGTGCCAGCAGCACAGGGTGGACTGAAGCTTTCTTT. Translated, it gives CASSTGWTEAFF.

This clone has only one observation. V gene TRBV18 combines with J gene TRBJ1-2, with D perhaps TRBD1 (6 bases). This CDR3 has 19 residues. Trimming shortened V by 3 bases and J by 7 bases, and 30 bases separated the two germline ends. Germline CDR1 and CDR2: KGHSH and LQKENI. The CDR3 DNA reads TGTGCCAGCTCACCTTTGTTTAACCTCCTTGGGGGCAAAAGAGGTGGCTACACCTTC. It specifies CASSPLFNLLGGKRGGYTF.